These 18 T cell receptor beta chains were sequenced from one sample in a study of blood T cell repertoires in COVID-19. Generated by immunoSEQ multiplex PCR, the TCRdb table keeps only in-frame clones and is missing some. The sample shows some 150,000 clones, about nine tenths of them seen only once. The material sequenced was PBMCs or T cells enriched from blood (not recorded which). These receptors all stem from a man between 45 and 60 years old who had recovered from COVID-19.

This clone has a handful of counts. The chain combines TRBV4-3 with TRBJ2-7; possibly TRBD1 for D (8 bases). Germline V gives CDR1 LGHNA, CDR2 YSLEER. The ends were cut back, 5 bases at V and 3 bases at J, with 17 bases in the middle. The CDR3 runs 15 residues. The CDR3 DNA reads as TGCGCCAGCAGCTGGGAGGGACAGGCCCTCTACGAGCAGTACTTC. This codes for CASSWEGQALYEQYF.

The chain has TRBV28 and TRBJ1-3, with a possible D match to TRBD1 (6 bases). The germline gives CDR1 MDHEN, CDR2 SYDVKM. The germline V and J ends were trimmed by 6 bases and 0 bases, with 15 bases remaining between them. The CDR3 consists of 16 residues. CDR3 sequence: CASRAGQRSSGNTIYF. The CDR3 DNA reads TGTGCCAGCAGAGCGGGACAAAGGAGCTCTGGAAACACCATATATTTT.

The chain links TRBV7-2 to TRBJ1-6; D unclear. The germline V gene has CDR1 SGHTA and CDR2 FQGNSA. V was cut by 2 bases and J by 9 bases, with 11 bases left in between. This CDR3 spans 14 amino acids. The CDR3 DNA reads as TGTGCCAGCAGCTTACCACGGGATATTTCACCCCTCCACTTT. Translating it yields CASSLPRDISPLHF.

The chain couples TRBV12-3 or TRBV12-4 to TRBJ1-1; possibly TRBD1 for D (5 bases). This CDR3 is 13 amino acids long. V shed 6 bases and J shed 8 bases, with 16 bases lying between them. The CDR3 nucleotides are TGTGCCAGCAGGTACTTTCCGGGGGAGGAAGCTTTCTTT. This translates into CASRYFPGEEAFF.

This clone has just one count. The rearrangement uses TRBV4-3 and TRBJ1-5; D might be TRBD1 (5 bases). This CDR3 is built from 14 residues. Germline V CDR1 and CDR2: LGHNA, YSLEER. V was trimmed by 4 bases and J by 4 bases, leaving 11 bases between them. CDR3 nucleotide sequence: TGCGCCAGCAGCCGGTACCCAGGGAATCAGCCCCAGCATTTT. Residues: CASSRYPGNQPQHF.

The gene calls are TRBV5-1 and TRBJ2-5; 11 nucleotides line up with TRBD2. CDR1 is SGHRS, CDR2 YFSETQ, per germline. There are 21 residues in the CDR3. V trimming: 1 base; J trimming: 1 base; junction bases outside the gene matches: 18. The CDR3 DNA sequence: TGCGCCAGCAGCTTGACCCCCGGGGGGTTAGCGGGAGGGCTTCCCCAAGAGACCCAGTACTTC. Its protein product is CASSLTPGGLAGGLPQETQYF.

This rearrangement joins TRBV27 to TRBJ2-1; 15 bases are shared with TRBD2. There are 16 residues in the CDR3. The trim removed 3 bases at V and 4 bases at J, leaving 1 base unmatched. CDR1 and CDR2 (germline): MNHEY, SMNVEV (reference sequence). Here the CDR3 reads CASSFGTSGGYNEQFF. Written as DNA, the CDR3 is TGTGCCAGCAGTTTCGGGACTAGCGGGGGGTACAATGAGCAGTTCTTC.

With regard to this clone: The sample carries other DNA sequences with the same CDR3. The chain has TRBV18 and TRBJ1-2, with D possibly being TRBD1 (5 bases). CDR1 is KGHSH, CDR2 LQKENI, per germline. Trimming removed 6 bases from V and 4 bases from J, with 9 bases in between. The CDR3 covers 12 residues. The CDR3, as DNA: TGTGCCAGCTCCCTCGACAGCTATGGCTACACCTTC. Protein: CASSLDSYGYTF.

V usage is TRBV5-1 and J usage is TRBJ2-7; TRBD1 matches at 8 bases. The CDR3 consists of 15 residues. The J segment lost 2 bases and the V segment lost 4 bases, leaving 8 bases of the junction unmatched. Germline V gene sequence: CDR1 SGHRS, CDR2 YFSETQ. The CDR3 region has the DNA TGCGCCAGCAGCATACTGACAGGGGCGCCCTACGAGCAGTACTTC. This translates into CASSILTGAPYEQYF.

The J gene is TRBJ1-5, the V gene TRBV2; D uncertain. Germline lookup yields CDR1 SNHLY and CDR2 FYNNEI. CDR3 length equals 14 residues. Trimming removed 10 bases at V and 2 bases at J, with 15 bases between. CDR3 coding DNA: TGTGCCAAGAGTGCTGGTGGAGGCAATCAGCCCCAGCATTTT. It yields the protein CAKSAGGGNQPQHF.

This clone was seen a single time. This rearrangement joins TRBV10-3 to TRBJ1-5, with TRBD1 matching over 8 bases. Germline CDR1 is ENHRY and CDR2 is SYGVKD. This CDR3 has 15 residues. J was trimmed by 4 bases and V by 2 bases; bases with no gene match: 4. DNA for the CDR3: TGTGCCATCAGTGAGAGGGGACAGGCTAATCAGCCCCAGCATTTT. This encodes CAISERGQANQPQHF.

The chain links TRBV6-5 to TRBJ1-2, with 7 bases lining up with TRBD1. Losses at the gene ends were 4 bases for V and 2 bases for J; bases not matched to a gene: 7. The CDR3 totals 15 residues. The germline gives CDR1 MNHEY, CDR2 SVGAGI. The CDR3 DNA reads TGTGCCAGCAGTTCACCGAGGACAGGAAACTATGGCTACACCTTC. It translates to CASSSPRTGNYGYTF.

V gene TRBV5-1 combines with J gene TRBJ1-5; a possible D gene is TRBD1 (5 bases). Germline V CDR1 and CDR2: SGHRS, YFSETQ. CDR3 length equals 13 residues. Trimming took off 4 bases at V and 4 bases at J, with 9 bases between the two ends. CDR3 region: CASSRGGNQPQHF. The CDR3 region has the DNA TGCGCCAGCAGCCGTGGGGGGAATCAGCCCCAGCATTTT. Together with reference TRBV5-1 and TRBJ1-5, the CDR3 gives the full variable domain: KAGVTQTPRYLIKTRGQQVTLSCSPISGHRSVSWYQQTPGQGLQFLFEYFSETQRNKGNFPGRFSGRQFSNSRSEMNVSTLELGDSALYLCASSRGGNQPQHFGDGTRLSIL.

The rearrangement joins TRBV7-2 to TRBJ1-1; D is unresolved. V lost 5 bases, J lost 0 bases, and 7 bases lay in between. Germline CDR1 SGHTA, CDR2 FQGNSA. The CDR3 runs 13 residues. DNA of the CDR3: TGTGCCAGCAGCCGGAGGTTGAACACTGAAGCTTTCTTT. It yields the protein CASSRRLNTEAFF.

This chain links TRBV5-1 with TRBJ2-5, with a tentative D call TRBD2 (6 bases). CDR1 and CDR2 from the germline V gene are SGHRS and YFSETQ. The CDR3 contains 14 residues. Between the trimmed V and J ends, which lost 7 bases and 3 bases, there was a span of 16 bases. The CDR3 protein is CASSPGASEETQYF. Written as DNA, the CDR3 is TGCGCCAGCTCTCCCGGGGCTAGCGAAGAGACCCAGTACTTC.

This chain links TRBV6-1 with TRBJ1-1; TRBD1 matches 10 bases. Germline V gene data show CDR1 as MNHNS and CDR2 as SASEGT. This CDR3 has 15 amino acids. J lost 5 bases, V lost 2 bases, and 5 bases had no gene match. CDR3 region: CASSERGQGRTEAFF. CDR3 bases: TGTGCCAGCAGTGAAAGGGGACAGGGGAGGACTGAAGCTTTCTTT.

Here the CDR3 DNA reads TGTGCCAGCAGTTTTCGGAGGGATGCTTTCTTT. Protein: CASSFRRDAFF. The rearrangement joins TRBV12-3 or TRBV12-4 to TRBJ1-1; no reliable D call. The CDR3 is 11 residues long. Between the trimmed V and J ends, which lost 3 bases and 11 bases, there was a span of 10 bases.

The chain is built from TRBV7-2 and TRBJ1-2; no clear D. Germline loops: CDR1 SGHTA, CDR2 FQGNSA. The CDR3 is 16 amino acids. V lost 4 bases and J 1 base, leaving 16 bases between the germline ends. The CDR3 DNA reads as TGTGCCAGCAGCTCAAACCAAGGGAGGATTAACTATGGCTACACCTTC. It specifies CASSSNQGRINYGYTF.